Sequencing of this TCR beta chain was carried out in a study of control samples from healthy donors and cancer patients. Using immunoSEQ multiplex PCR, the repertoire was profiled, and TCRdb retains in-frame clones only, with some absent. This table has 150,000 or so clones, 94% appearing once. Per germline, CDR1 KGHSH and CDR2 LQKENI. The length of the CDR3 is 15 residues. V shed 3 bases, J shed 2 bases, and the junction held 4 bases outside the gene matches. In its sample, this clone was seen once. Sample: blood. The source of this sequence is a man aged 40-49 years in good health. V and J are TRBV18 and TRBJ1-3; 7 bases fit TRBD1. The CDR3 here is CASSPQGQAGNTIYF. Here the CDR3 DNA reads TGTGCCAGCTCACCGCAAGGACAGGCTGGAAACACCATATATTTT.